The T cell receptor (beta chain) described here comes from a study of cytomegalovirus exposure and HLA in healthy donors (dated by TCRdb to 2016 to 2017). The study in broad terms: An earlier analysis of approximately 640 of the donors reported 276 Gb of sequence data and more than 90 million unique TCR beta sequences from 150 million to 200 million T cells. In the later analysis, no new phenotypic data were used to find candidate immune exposures; instead, reliance was placed on TCR beta sequences and their occurrence across donors. Using immunosequencing, the study profiled T cell repertoires from 666 subjects and related those repertoires to cytomegalovirus serostatus. Alongside the repertoire data, information on donor age, sex, ethnicity and CMV serostatus was compiled. Every discovery cohort repertoire had been produced on one sequencing platform. Of the roughly 400 genotyped donors, approximately 80% were placed in the genetic ancestry cluster associated with self-reported Caucasian donors. An earlier analysis of about 600 of the donors used high-throughput TCR beta sequencing to judge whether each TCR beta V gene segment behaved as functional or pseudogenic. Roughly 5 DR-DQ haplotypes were treated as single units for association and clustering because of strong linkage in the cohort. HLA typing covered class I and class II loci at four-digit resolution. In a later genetic analysis, genome-wide SNP genotypes for about 65% of the roughly 700 donors were used, and that subset was treated as a discovery cohort. A later analysis re-examined previously published TCR beta repertoires from roughly 650 donors and added high-resolution HLA genotyping to investigate patterns of TCR occurrence. The study aimed to test whether signatures of past pathogen exposure could be identified by cataloging public T cell receptors. A separate validation cohort of approximately 130 different subjects was used in addition to the roughly 700-subject first cohort. An early release that covered around 590 HLA-typed donors contained approximately 300 gigabases of sequencing data and 70 million to 100 million unique TCR sequences. Typing coverage varied by locus: about 629-640 donors for A, B, C, DRB1 and DQB1; 500 to 550 for DQA1; nearly 610 for DPA1; under 490 for DPB1. The study combined high-throughput TCR immunosequencing, statistical association of individual TCRs with disease status, and machine learning to predict cytomegalovirus infection status. Across some 400 genotyped donors of the cohort, an average of about 220,000 unique TCR beta nucleotide sequences per donor were sequenced, and 15% to 20% of those sequences were non-productive.

The cohort comprised more than 550 healthy bone marrow donors. At the time of sampling, every cohort member was nominally healthy, though immune exposures that went unrecorded were likely present. The donor tested CMV seropositive, placing the donor among the 289 seropositive members of the cohort. Each donor provided a peripheral blood sample, and peripheral blood mononuclear cells were used for TCR beta sequencing. Genomic DNA extraction from the blood cell samples was performed with the Qiagen DNeasy Blood Extraction Kit. The research as a whole found: In the study, 150 to 200 TCR beta chains were listed as associated with cytomegalovirus. The only immune exposure information available for the cohort was CMV serostatus. Across donors, most TCR sequences were observed very rarely, whereas some public TCRs were present in many individuals. Because some donors lacked HLA typing at each locus, the association tests relied only on the typed subset. The authors suggested that the approach could potentially be extended to other disease states and immunological phenotypes. In a later analysis, several top co-occurrence clusters were reported to appear linked to parvovirus B19, influenza, CMV and Epstein-Barr virus. In a later analysis, most CMV-associated TCR beta chains were found to appear HLA-restricted, with HLA associations seemingly driven largely by CMV exposure. The presence/absence analyses assumed that sequencing depth was roughly uniform across donors, and that assumption may not be true. Correlated functional status among segregating V segments might be attributable to linkage disequilibrium, but an unknown experimental factor could not be ruled out. In this cohort, only TCR beta chains were sequenced, and detectable features were limited by the absence of alpha or paired-chain data. The 87-base-pair reads could not distinguish some IMGT-functional V segments, including TRBV6-2 and TRBV6-3, so those segments were excluded. An earlier analysis of some 590 of the donors showed that most TCR beta V segments appeared in productive rearrangements either about 87% or about 30% of the time, which broadly matched IMGT annotations. Strong co-occurrence of HLA alleles, especially DR and DQ, made assigning TCR associations to individual alleles difficult. Specific HLA alleles were associated with roughly 17,000 TCR beta sequences at a false discovery rate of 0.05 in a later analysis. A later analysis found that TCR association rates varied across HLA loci, with DRB1 alleles showing the most associated TCRs and HLA-C alleles the fewest. In both the original and validation cohorts, the classifier was reported to diagnose cytomegalovirus status with high specificity and sensitivity. Compared with equally common non-associated chains, HLA-associated TCR beta chains in a later analysis were more clonally expanded and had lower generation probabilities. Roughly 15 rarely observed V segments, including chromosome 9 orphons, were excluded from the earlier analysis of some 590 of the donors because counts were too low. A later genetic analysis associated a missense DCLRE1C variant with V-gene and J-gene trimming of TCR beta chains, and an independent cohort replicated the association. Three of the identified cytomegalovirus-associated TCR beta chains were confirmed in vitro to be specific for cytomegalovirus antigens. In a later genetic analysis, fewer N-insertions in productive TCRs were reported among donors in an Asian-associated ancestry cluster than the approximately 710-donor mean. A further reported finding was that TCR beta sequences accurately predicted the HLA-A and HLA-B alleles for most subjects in the first cohort. A cluster of highly shared sequence variants was judged likely to be a technical artifact of the sequencing pipeline.

As for this clone: It has no known antigen specificity. Base quality data are lacking; no much larger clone is found one base away.

Libraries were made using the immunoSEQ multiplex PCR assay. The multiplex PCR relied on a mix of 60 forward primers for TCR Vbeta segments and 13 reverse primers for TCR Jbeta segments. The CDR3 region of rearranged TCR beta genes was amplified from genomic DNA with a multiplex PCR assay. Amplified TCR beta libraries were sequenced as 87-base-pair reads on the Illumina HiSeq System. As for the original processing: A later analysis counted about 80 million unique TCR beta chains across the 640 or so repertoires, and roughly 9.9 million of these chains were shared by at least two donors. Raw reads were error-corrected and collapsed into unique sequences by a nearest-neighbor algorithm in which closely related sequences were merged to remove PCR and sequencing errors. V, D and J gene segments were assigned by aligning CDR3 sequences to IMGT reference sequences. For a sequence to be retained, a match of at least six nucleotides was required to both a V gene segment and a J gene segment. Rearrangements were called productive when the CDR3 lacked stop codons and stayed in frame with V and J; all others were non-productive. Following IMGT convention, CDR3 was defined as the stretch from the second conserved V-encoded cysteine up to the conserved J-encoded phenylalanine. In an earlier analysis of just under 600 of the donors, sequences lacking an unambiguous match to a single V gene segment were excluded. In an earlier analysis of 450 to 700 of the donors, V segments were called functional above 56.7% productive rearrangements and were called segregating when the between-donor standard deviation exceeded 5%. To diagnose cytomegalovirus status from the catalog of TCR beta chain sequences, a statistical classification framework was built. In a later analysis, V and J genes were assigned by comparing TCR nucleotide sequences against IMGT/GENE-DB human TR gene sequences. A later analysis assigned CDR3 sequences and most-parsimonious VDJ recombination scenarios with the TCRdist pipeline. In a later analysis, each TCR beta chain was defined by its CDR3 amino acid sequence together with its V-gene family, and reads lacking a unique V-gene family were excluded. As a way to deal with suspected cross-contamination and a sequencing artifact, a later analysis dropped roughly 620 nucleotide sequences that were highly shared and had low generation probability. In a later analysis, a clonal expansion index for each public chain was calculated from normalized within-repertoire ranks of inferred template counts. A later analysis computed generation probabilities with a VDJ recombination model fitted to out-of-frame rearrangements, and checked the results against IGoR. In a later analysis, TCR-TCR, TCR-HLA and TCR-CMV co-occurrence was scored with hypergeometric tests, and a repertoire-size bias correction was applied to TCR pairs. To estimate false discovery rates, a later analysis permuted the HLA or CMV assignments 20 times. In a later analysis, co-occurring TCRs were grouped with DBSCAN, and TCRdist sequence similarity was added when clustering was performed within HLA-allele-positive subsets. For co-occurrence clustering, repertoires with fewer than 30,000 or more than 120,000 public chains were excluded, along with four or five repertoires with anomalous nucleotide sharing. TCRdb mirrors the immuneACCESS table, restricted to in-frame sequences. Some clones are absent from its copies; in checked studies, under half trace to an unresolved V gene, and the reason for the others is unknown. V, J and clone size reflect that table, while D and trimming were determined from the DNA. For this sample there are approximately 170,000 clones; roughly 80% appear just once. The ten largest clones take up approximately 1.2% of the sample.

Reading the germline V gene (reference sequence) gives CDR1 SGHNT and CDR2 YYREEE. The CDR3 runs 15 amino acids, cysteine and phenylalanine included. Of all the DNA, just the CDR3 is kept, 45 bases in frame from base 1. Trimming accounts for 4 bases at V and 5 bases at J, while the number of junction bases matched to no gene is 7. Sample: PBMCs. The TCR comes from a man aged 50 to 60 in good health and CMV-seropositive. The rearrangement combines TRBV5-4 with TRBJ2-5; a stretch of 11 junction bases matches TRBD2. The nucleotide sequence is given as TGTGCCAGCAGCCGTAGCGGGAGGGCCCAGGAGACCCAGTACTTC. Its product reads: CASSRSGRAQETQYF.